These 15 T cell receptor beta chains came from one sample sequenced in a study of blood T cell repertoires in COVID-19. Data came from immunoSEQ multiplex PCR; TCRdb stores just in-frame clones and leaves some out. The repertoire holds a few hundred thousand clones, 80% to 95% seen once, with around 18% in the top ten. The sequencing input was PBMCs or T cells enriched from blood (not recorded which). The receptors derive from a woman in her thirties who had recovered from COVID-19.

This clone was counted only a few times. The CDR3 bases are TGTGCCAGCAGCTTAGAGGCGCACAGGGGCGAGCAGTACTTC. Its protein product is CASSLEAHRGEQYF. The rearrangement uses TRBV11-3 and TRBJ2-7; 7 positions match TRBD1. Germline lookup yields CDR1 SGHNT and CDR2 YENEEA. The V and J ends lost 0 bases and 6 bases, in that order; junction bases with no gene match: 5. This CDR3 has 14 amino acids.

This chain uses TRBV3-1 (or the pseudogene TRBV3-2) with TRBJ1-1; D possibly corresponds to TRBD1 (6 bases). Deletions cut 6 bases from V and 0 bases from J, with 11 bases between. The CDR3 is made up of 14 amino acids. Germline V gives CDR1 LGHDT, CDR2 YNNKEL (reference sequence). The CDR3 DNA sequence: TGTGCCAGCAGTCTGGGACACCTGAACACTGAAGCTTTCTTT. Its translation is CASSLGHLNTEAFF.

CDR3 DNA: TGTGCCAGCAGCTTAGCGCGGGGGGGCATACGTGAGCAGTTCTTC. Its protein product is CASSLARGGIREQFF. The genes are TRBV7-2 and TRBJ2-1, with 9 bases fitting TRBD2. The CDR3 is 15 residues long. Germline V gene data show CDR1 as SGHTA and CDR2 as FQGNSA. V lost 0 bases, J lost 9 bases, and 6 bases stayed unmatched.

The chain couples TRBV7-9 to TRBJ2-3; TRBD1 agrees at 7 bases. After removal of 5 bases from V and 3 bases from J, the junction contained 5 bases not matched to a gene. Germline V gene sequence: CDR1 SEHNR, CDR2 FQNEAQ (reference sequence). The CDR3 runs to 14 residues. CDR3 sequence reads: CASSRGPRTDTQYF. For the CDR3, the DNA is TGTGCCAGCAGCAGGGGGCCCAGGACAGATACGCAGTATTTT.

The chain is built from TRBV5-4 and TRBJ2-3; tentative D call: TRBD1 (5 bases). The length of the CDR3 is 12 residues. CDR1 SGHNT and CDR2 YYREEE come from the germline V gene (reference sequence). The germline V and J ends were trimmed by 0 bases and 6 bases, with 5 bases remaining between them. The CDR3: CASSLEGDTQYF. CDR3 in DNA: TGTGCCAGCAGCTTGGAGGGGGATACGCAGTATTTT.

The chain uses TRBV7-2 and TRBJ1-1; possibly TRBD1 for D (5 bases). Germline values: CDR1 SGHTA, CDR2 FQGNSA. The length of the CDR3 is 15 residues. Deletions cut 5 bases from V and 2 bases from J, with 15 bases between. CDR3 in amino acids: CASSRAGLSNTEAFF. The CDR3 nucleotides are TGTGCCAGCAGCAGGGCGGGGCTTAGTAACACTGAAGCTTTCTTT.

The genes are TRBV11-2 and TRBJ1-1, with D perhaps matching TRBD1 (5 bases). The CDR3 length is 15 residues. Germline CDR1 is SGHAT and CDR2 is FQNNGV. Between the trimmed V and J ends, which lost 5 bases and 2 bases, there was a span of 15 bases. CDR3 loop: CASSILQGPNTEAFF. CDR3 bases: TGTGCCAGCAGCATATTGCAGGGCCCAAACACTGAAGCTTTCTTT.

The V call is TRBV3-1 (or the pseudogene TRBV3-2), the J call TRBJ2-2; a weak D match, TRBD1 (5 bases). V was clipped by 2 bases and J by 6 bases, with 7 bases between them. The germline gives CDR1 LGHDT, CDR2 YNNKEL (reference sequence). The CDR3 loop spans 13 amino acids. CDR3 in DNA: TGTGCCAGCAGCCAACAGGGCGCCGGGGAGCTGTTTTTT. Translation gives CASSQQGAGELFF.

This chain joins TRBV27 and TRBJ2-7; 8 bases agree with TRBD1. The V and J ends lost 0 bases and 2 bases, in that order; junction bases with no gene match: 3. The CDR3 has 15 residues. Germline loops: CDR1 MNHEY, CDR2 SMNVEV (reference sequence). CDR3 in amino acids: CASSLSRGLPYEQYF. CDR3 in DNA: TGTGCCAGCAGTTTATCCAGGGGGCTCCCCTACGAGCAGTACTTC.

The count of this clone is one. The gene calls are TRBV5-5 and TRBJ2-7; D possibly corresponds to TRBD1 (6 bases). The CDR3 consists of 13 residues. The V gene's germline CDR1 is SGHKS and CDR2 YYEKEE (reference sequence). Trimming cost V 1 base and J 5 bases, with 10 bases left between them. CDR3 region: CASSLWGPHEQYF. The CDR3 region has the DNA TGTGCCAGCAGCTTGTGGGGGCCCCACGAGCAGTACTTC.

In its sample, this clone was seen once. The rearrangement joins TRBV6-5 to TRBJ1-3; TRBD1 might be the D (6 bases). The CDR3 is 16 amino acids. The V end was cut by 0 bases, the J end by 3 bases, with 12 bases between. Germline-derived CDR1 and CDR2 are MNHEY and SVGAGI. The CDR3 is CASSYSRPGDGNTIYF. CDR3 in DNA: TGTGCCAGCAGTTACTCCAGGCCAGGGGATGGAAACACCATATATTTT.

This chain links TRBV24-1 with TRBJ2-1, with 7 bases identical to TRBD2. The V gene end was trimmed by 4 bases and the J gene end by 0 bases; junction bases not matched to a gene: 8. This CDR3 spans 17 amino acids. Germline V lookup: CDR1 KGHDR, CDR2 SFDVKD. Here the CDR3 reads CATSDPGAGDSYNEQFF. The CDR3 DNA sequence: TGTGCCACCAGTGACCCCGGTGCGGGGGACTCCTACAATGAGCAGTTCTTC.

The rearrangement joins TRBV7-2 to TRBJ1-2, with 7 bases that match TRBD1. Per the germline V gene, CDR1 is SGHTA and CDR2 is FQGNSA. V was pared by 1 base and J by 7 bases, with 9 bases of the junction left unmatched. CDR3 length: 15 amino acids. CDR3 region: CASSLDIRQGGGYTF. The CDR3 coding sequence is TGTGCCAGCAGCTTAGATATCAGACAGGGAGGTGGCTACACCTTC.

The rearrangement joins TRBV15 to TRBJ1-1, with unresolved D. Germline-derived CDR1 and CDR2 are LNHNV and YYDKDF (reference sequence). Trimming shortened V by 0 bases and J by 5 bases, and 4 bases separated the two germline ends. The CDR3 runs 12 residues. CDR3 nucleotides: TGTGCCACCAGCAGAGATCTAACTGAAGCTTTCTTT. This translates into CATSRDLTEAFF.

Here the CDR3 DNA reads TGCGCCAGCAGGGCGGAGGGCTACGAGCAGTACTTC. Translation gives CASRAEGYEQYF. This sequence joins TRBV5-1 and TRBJ2-7, with D possibly matching TRBD2 (6 bases). Germline values: CDR1 SGHRS, CDR2 YFSETQ. The CDR3 sequence is 12 residues long. V lost 5 bases and J lost 3, with 9 bases in between.